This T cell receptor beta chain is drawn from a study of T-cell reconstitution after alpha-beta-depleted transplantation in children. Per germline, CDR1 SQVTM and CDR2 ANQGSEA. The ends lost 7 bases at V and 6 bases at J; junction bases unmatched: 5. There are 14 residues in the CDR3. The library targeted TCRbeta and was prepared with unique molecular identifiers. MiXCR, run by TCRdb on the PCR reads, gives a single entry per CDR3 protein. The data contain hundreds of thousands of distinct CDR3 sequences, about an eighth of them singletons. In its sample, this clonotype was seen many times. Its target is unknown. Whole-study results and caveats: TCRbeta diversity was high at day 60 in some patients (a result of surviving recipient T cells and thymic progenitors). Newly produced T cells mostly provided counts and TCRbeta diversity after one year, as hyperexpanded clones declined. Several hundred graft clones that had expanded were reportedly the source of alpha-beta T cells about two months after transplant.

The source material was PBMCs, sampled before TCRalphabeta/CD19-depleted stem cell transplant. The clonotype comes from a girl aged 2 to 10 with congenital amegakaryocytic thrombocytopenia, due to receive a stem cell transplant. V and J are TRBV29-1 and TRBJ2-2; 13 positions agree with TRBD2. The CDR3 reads CSGRTSGSSGELFF. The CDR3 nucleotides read TGCAGCGGAAGGACTAGCGGGAGTTCCGGGGAGCTGTTTTTT.